The rows below give T cell receptor beta chains drawn from one sample of a study of blood T cell repertoires in COVID-19. TCRdb's copy holds only in-frame clones and misses some; the assay was immunoSEQ multiplex PCR. Among about 110,000 clones listed, less than 85% were seen once. Specimen: peripheral blood. These receptors all come from a woman between 55 and 75 years old with acute or convalescent COVID-19. CDR3s leave out the opening cysteine and the closing phenylalanine or tryptophan. The D gene is left open where the match is weak.

v_call,j_call,d_call,cdr3_aa
TRBV27,TRBJ2-3,TRBD2,ASSLFVRDGGANTQY
TRBV30,TRBJ1-1,NA,AWTSWGGEAF
TRBV12-3/TRBV12-4,TRBJ2-5,NA,ASRVAAGETQY
TRBV7-2,TRBJ2-3,TRBD1,ASSFGTGADTQY
TRBV15,TRBJ1-2,TRBD1,ATSRGGQANYGYT
TRBV28,TRBJ1-1,TRBD1,ASRLNQGGRAF
TRBV28,TRBJ1-4,NA,ASSSRQVGNEKLF
TRBV6-2/TRBV6-3,TRBJ1-1,NA,ASSFLPRQPNTEAF
TRBV29-1,TRBJ2-1,NA,SVSGTSNEQF
TRBV28,TRBJ1-5,TRBD1,ASTRTGIHQPQH
TRBV27,TRBJ1-5,NA,ASSWGQDPGNQPQH
TRBV7-2,TRBJ2-1,TRBD1,ASGRGLLNEQF
TRBV7-2,TRBJ2-5,NA,ASSLAEKDWSQY
TRBV5-1,TRBJ1-3,TRBD1,ASSLPTGGTSGNTIY
TRBV3-1/TRBV3-2,TRBJ2-1,TRBD2,ASSPPVGGGPLGNEQF
TRBV7-8,TRBJ2-2,NA,ASSLAGSNTGELF
TRBV29-1,TRBJ2-7,TRBD2,SVRASGSSYEQY
TRBV1,TRBJ1-2,NA,TSRENYYGYT
TRBV30,TRBJ1-6,NA,AWTRIRSYNSPLH
TRBV5-4,TRBJ2-7,TRBD1,ASSPTGGRYEQY
TRBV19,TRBJ1-5,NA,ASSIGVGSNQPQH
TRBV27,TRBJ2-2,TRBD1,ASSLGRGTTGELF